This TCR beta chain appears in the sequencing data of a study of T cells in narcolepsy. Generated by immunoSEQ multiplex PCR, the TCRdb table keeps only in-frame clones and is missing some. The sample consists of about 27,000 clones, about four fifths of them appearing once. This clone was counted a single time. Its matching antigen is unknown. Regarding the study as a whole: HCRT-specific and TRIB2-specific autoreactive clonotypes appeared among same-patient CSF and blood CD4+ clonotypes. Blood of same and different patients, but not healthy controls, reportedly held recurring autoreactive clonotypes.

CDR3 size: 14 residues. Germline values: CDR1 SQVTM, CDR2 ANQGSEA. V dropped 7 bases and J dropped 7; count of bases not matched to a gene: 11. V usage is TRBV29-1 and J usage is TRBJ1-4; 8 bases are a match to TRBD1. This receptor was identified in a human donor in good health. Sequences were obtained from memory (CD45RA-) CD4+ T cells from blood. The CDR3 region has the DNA TGCAGCGCTTCCCGAGACAGGGGTGGTGAAAAACTGTTTTTT. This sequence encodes CSASRDRGGEKLFF.